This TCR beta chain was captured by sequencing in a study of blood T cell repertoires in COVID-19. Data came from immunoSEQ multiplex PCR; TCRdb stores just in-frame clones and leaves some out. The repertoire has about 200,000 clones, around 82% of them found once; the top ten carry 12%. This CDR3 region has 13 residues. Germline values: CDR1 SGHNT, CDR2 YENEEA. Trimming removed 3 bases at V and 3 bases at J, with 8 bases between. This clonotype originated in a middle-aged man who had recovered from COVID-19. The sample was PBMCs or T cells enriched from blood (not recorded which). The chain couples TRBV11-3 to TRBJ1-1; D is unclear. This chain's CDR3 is CASSLAFDTEAFF. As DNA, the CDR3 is TGTGCCAGCAGCTTGGCCTTTGACACTGAAGCTTTCTTT.